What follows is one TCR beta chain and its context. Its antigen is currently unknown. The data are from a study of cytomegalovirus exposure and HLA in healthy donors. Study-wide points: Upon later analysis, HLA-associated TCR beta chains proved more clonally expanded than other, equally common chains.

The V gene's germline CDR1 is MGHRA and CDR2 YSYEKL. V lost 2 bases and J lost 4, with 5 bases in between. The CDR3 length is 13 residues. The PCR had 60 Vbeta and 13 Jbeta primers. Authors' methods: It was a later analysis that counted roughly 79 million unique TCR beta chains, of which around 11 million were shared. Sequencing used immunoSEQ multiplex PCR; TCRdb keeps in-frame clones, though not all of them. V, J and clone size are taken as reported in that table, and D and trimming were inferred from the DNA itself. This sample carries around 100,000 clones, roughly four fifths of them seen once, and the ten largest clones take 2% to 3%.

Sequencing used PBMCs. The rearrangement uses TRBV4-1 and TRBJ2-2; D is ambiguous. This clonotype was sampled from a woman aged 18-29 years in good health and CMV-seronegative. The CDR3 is CASSQLATGELFF. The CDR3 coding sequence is TGCGCCAGCAGCCAATTGGCCACCGGGGAGCTGTTTTTT.